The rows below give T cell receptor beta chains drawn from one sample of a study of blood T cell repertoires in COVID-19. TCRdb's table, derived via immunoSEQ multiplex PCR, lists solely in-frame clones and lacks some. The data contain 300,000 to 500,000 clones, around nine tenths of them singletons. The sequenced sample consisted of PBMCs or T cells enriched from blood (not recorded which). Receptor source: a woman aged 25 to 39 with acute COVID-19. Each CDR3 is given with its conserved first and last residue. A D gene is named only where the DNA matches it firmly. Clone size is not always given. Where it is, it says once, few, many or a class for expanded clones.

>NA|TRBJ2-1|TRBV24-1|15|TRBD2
TGTGCCACCAGTGATCGGACTAGCGGGGGATACGAGCAGTTCTTC
CATSDRTSGGYEQFF
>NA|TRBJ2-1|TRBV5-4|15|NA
TGTGCCAGCAGCTTGTCGACTGCTCGAGCCGATGAGCAGTTCTTC
CASSLSTARADEQFF
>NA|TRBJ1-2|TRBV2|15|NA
TGTGCCAGCAGTGACGGGACAATCGGCACCTATGGCTACACCTTC
CASSDGTIGTYGYTF
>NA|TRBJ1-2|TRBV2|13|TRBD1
TGTGCCAGCGGAATCACAGGGGACTATGGCTACACCTTC
CASGITGDYGYTF
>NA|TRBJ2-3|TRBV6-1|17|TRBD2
TGTGCCAGCAGTGAAAAGGTAGCGGGGGGTGTCACAGATACGCAGTATTTT
CASSEKVAGGVTDTQYF
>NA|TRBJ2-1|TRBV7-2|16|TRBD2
TGTGCCAGCAGCCTAACTAGCGGGGGACCCTGGGATGAGCAGTTCTTC
CASSLTSGGPWDEQFF
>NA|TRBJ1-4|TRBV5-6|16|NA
TGTGCCAGCAGCCGGAGCGGGACCGCGCGGGGTGAAAAACTGTTTTTT
CASSRSGTARGEKLFF
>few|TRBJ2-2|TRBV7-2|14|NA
TGTGCCAGCAGCTCCCGAACAGGGACCGGGGAGCTGTTTTTT
CASSSRTGTGELFF
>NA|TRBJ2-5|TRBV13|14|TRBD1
TGTGCCAGCAGCTTATACAGGGGGGCAGAGACCCAGTACTTC
CASSLYRGAETQYF
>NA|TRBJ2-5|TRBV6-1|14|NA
TGTGCCAGCAGTGAAGGGGCCGGCTGGGAGACCCAGTACTTC
CASSEGAGWETQYF
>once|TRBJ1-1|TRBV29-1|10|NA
TGCAGCGGCGGGTCCACTGAAGCTTTCTTT
CSGGSTEAFF
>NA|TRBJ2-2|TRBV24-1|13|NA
TGTGCCACGGGGGGACCGAACACCGGGGAGCTGTTTTTT
CATGGPNTGELFF
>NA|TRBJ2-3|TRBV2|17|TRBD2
TGTGCCAGCAGTGAATCGACTAGCGGTGGGTACACAGATACGCAGTATTTT
CASSESTSGGYTDTQYF
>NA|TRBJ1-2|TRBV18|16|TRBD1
TGTGCCAGCTCACCACAAAGGGACAGGGGTATCTATGGCTACACCTTC
CASSPQRDRGIYGYTF
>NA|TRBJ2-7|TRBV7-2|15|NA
TGTGCCAGCAGCCCCGCCACTAACAAGTTCTACGAGCAGTACTTC
CASSPATNKFYEQYF
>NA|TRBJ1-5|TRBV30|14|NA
TGTGCCTGGAGTGTACTGAATAGCAATCAGCCCCAGCATTTT
CAWSVLNSNQPQHF
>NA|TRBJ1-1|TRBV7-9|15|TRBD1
TGTGCCAGCAGTACCGGACAGGGGGCCTGGACTGAAGCTTTCTTT
CASSTGQGAWTEAFF
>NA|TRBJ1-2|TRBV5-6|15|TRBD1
TGTGCCAGCAGCGCCGGACAGGACATCTACTATGGCTACACCTTC
CASSAGQDIYYGYTF
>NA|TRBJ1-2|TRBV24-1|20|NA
TGTGCCACCAGTGATTTGCATTATAGGCAAAGGGGTCTACCTAACTATGGCTACACCTTC
CATSDLHYRQRGLPNYGYTF
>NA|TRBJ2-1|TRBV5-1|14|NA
TGCGCCAGCAGCTTGTTTTTAAGGGGCGCTGAGCAGTTCTTC
CASSLFLRGAEQFF
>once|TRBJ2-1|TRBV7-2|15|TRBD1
TGTGCCAGCAGCTTATACAGGGGTTCCTACAATGAGCAGTTCTTC
CASSLYRGSYNEQFF
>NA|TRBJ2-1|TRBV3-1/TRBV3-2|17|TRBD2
TGTGCCAGCAGCCGCCCAGGACTAGCGGGACGGTACAATGAGCAGTTCTTC
CASSRPGLAGRYNEQFF
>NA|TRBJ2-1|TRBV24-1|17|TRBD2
TGTGCCACCAGTGATTCACTAGCGGTTAGCTCCTACAATGAGCAGTTCTTC
CATSDSLAVSSYNEQFF
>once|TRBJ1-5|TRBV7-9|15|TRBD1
TGTGCCAGCAGCTCATTACAGGGGGCTAGTCAGCCCCAGCATTTT
CASSSLQGASQPQHF
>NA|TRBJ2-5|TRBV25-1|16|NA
TGTGCCAGCAGTGAACGGCGGCGGGGATCGCAAGAGACCCAGTACTTC
CASSERRRGSQETQYF
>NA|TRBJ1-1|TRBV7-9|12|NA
TGTGCCAGCAGCCATGACTCCACTGAAGCTTTCTTT
CASSHDSTEAFF
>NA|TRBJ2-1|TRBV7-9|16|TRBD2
TGTGCCAGCAGCTTAGCGTGGCGGGGGGCCTACAATGAGCAGTTCTTC
CASSLAWRGAYNEQFF
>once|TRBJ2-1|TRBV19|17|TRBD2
TGTGCCAGTAGTATAGTCCAGACTAGCGGGGGGTCTAATGAGCAGTTCTTC
CASSIVQTSGGSNEQFF
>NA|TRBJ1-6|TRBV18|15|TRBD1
TGTGCCAGCTCACAAGAGACAGGGGTAAACTCACCCCTCCACTTT
CASSQETGVNSPLHF
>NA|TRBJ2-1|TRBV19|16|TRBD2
TGTGCCAGTAGTGAAGGACTAGCGGGAGATTACAATGAGCAGTTCTTC
CASSEGLAGDYNEQFF
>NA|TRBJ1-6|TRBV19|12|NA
TGTGCCAGTAGTGACATGGATTCACCCCTCCACTTT
CASSDMDSPLHF
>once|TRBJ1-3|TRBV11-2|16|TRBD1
TGTGCCAGCAGCTTGGGGGACAGGGGGTTCGGAAACACCATATATTTT
CASSLGDRGFGNTIYF
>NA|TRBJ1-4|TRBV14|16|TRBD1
TGTGCCAGCAGCCAAGTCACGGACAGGGACAGTGAAAAACTGTTTTTT
CASSQVTDRDSEKLFF
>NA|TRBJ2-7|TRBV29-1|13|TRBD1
TGCAGCGTTCTCCGGGACAGGGGGTACGAGCAGTACTTC
CSVLRDRGYEQYF
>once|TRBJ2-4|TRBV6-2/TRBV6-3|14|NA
TGTGCCAGCAGCTATGGACTAGCCAAAAACATTCAGTACTTC
CASSYGLAKNIQYF
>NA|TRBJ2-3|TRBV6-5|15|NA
TGTGCCAGCAGGCCGAGAGACAGCAGCACAGATACGCAGTATTTT
CASRPRDSSTDTQYF
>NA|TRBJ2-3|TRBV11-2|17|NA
TGTGCCAGCAGCTTAGGACGGCCCGGAGCAGACACAGATACGCAGTATTTT
CASSLGRPGADTDTQYF
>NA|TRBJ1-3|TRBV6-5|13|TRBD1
TGTGCCAGCAAACAGGGGGCAGGAAACACCATATATTTT
CASKQGAGNTIYF
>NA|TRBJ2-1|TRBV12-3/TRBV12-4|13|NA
TGTGCCAGCCACCGGGACAGCGGGCTTGAGCAGTTCTTC
CASHRDSGLEQFF
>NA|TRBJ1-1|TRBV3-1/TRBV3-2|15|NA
TGTGCCAGCAGCCAAGAAAGCAGGTTGAACACTGAAGCTTTCTTT
CASSQESRLNTEAFF